Listed below are T cell receptor beta chains from one sample, sequenced in a study of human T cells and chemical hapten exposure. TCRdb recomputed calls from the RACE reads with MiXCR, one row per CDR3 protein. The sample has approximately 46,000 distinct CDR3 sequences, around a tenth seen once. Material: whole blood, obtained in connection with sensitization to the hapten diphenylcyclopropenone (DPC). The receptors come from a woman younger than 45 with alopecia areata. Some clones in this sample may be carry-over from other donors' samples. The CDR3 runs from the conserved cysteine through the conserved F or W. D genes are given only for firm matches. Clone sizes are given selectively: once, few, many, or a class where the clone is expanded.

abundance: few; d_gene: NA; j_gene: TRBJ2-5; v_gene: TRBV11-3; CDR3aa: CASSLDHPGTQYF; CDR3nt: TGTGCCAGCAGCTTAGATCACCCCGGGACCCAGTACTTC
abundance: many; d_gene: TRBD1; j_gene: TRBJ2-1; v_gene: TRBV5-4; CDR3aa: CALGQDYNEQFF; CDR3nt: TGTGCCCTTGGACAGGACTACAATGAGCAGTTCTTC
abundance: NA; d_gene: NA; j_gene: TRBJ1-5; v_gene: TRBV28; CDR3aa: CASRVTGGSNQPQHF; CDR3nt: TGTGCCAGCAGAGTTACCGGGGGTAGCAATCAGCCCCAGCATTTT
abundance: many; d_gene: TRBD1; j_gene: TRBJ1-5; v_gene: TRBV6-5; CDR3aa: CASSQTGNSNQPQHF; CDR3nt: TGTGCCAGCAGCCAGACAGGGAATAGCAATCAGCCCCAGCATTTT
abundance: few; d_gene: NA; j_gene: TRBJ1-2; v_gene: TRBV9; CDR3aa: CASSIDSPTDGYTF; CDR3nt: TGTGCCAGCAGCATCGACAGTCCGACGGATGGCTACACCTTC
abundance: many; d_gene: NA; j_gene: TRBJ2-3; v_gene: TRBV7-2; CDR3aa: CASSAARSTDTQYF; CDR3nt: TGTGCCAGCAGCGCCGCTCGCAGCACAGATACGCAGTATTTT
abundance: few; d_gene: NA; j_gene: TRBJ1-3; v_gene: TRBV12-3/TRBV12-4; CDR3aa: CASSLGGTGSGNTIYF; CDR3nt: TGTGCCAGCAGTTTAGGGGGGACTGGCTCTGGAAACACCATATATTTT
abundance: few; d_gene: TRBD2; j_gene: TRBJ2-1; v_gene: TRBV4-2; CDR3aa: CASTPLAGAGYNEQFF; CDR3nt: TGTGCCAGCACCCCCTTAGCGGGGGCGGGGTACAATGAGCAGTTCTTC
abundance: many; d_gene: NA; j_gene: TRBJ1-3; v_gene: TRBV7-2; CDR3aa: CASSSPSGTFSGNTIYF; CDR3nt: TGTGCCAGCAGCTCACCCTCCGGGACCTTCTCTGGAAACACCATATATTTT
abundance: many; d_gene: NA; j_gene: TRBJ2-5; v_gene: TRBV7-6; CDR3aa: CASSRTDSTLGETQYF; CDR3nt: TGTGCCAGCAGCCGTACCGACAGTACCCTCGGTGAGACCCAGTACTTC
abundance: many; d_gene: NA; j_gene: TRBJ2-7; v_gene: TRBV11-1; CDR3aa: CASLEGYEQYF; CDR3nt: TGTGCCAGCCTCGAAGGCTACGAGCAGTACTTC
abundance: few; d_gene: NA; j_gene: TRBJ1-1; v_gene: TRBV28; CDR3aa: CASILSGTEAFF; CDR3nt: TGTGCCAGCATTCTTAGTGGCACTGAAGCTTTCTTT
abundance: few; d_gene: TRBD1; j_gene: TRBJ1-6; v_gene: TRBV4-3; CDR3aa: CASSQRLGQINSPLHF; CDR3nt: TGCGCCAGCAGCCAACGATTGGGACAGATTAATTCACCCCTCCACTTT
abundance: many; d_gene: NA; j_gene: TRBJ2-6; v_gene: TRBV5-1; CDR3aa: CASSSDPGRYSGANVLTF; CDR3nt: TGCGCCAGCAGCTCCGATCCGGGACGGTACTCTGGGGCCAACGTCCTGACTTTC
abundance: many; d_gene: NA; j_gene: TRBJ1-2; v_gene: TRBV7-2; CDR3aa: CASSSRWASFLYGYTF; CDR3nt: TGTGCCAGCAGCTCGAGATGGGCGTCTTTCTTGTATGGCTACACCTTC
abundance: few; d_gene: TRBD1; j_gene: TRBJ1-2; v_gene: TRBV20-1; CDR3aa: CSARDAQGAGYGYTF; CDR3nt: TGCAGTGCTAGAGATGCACAGGGGGCGGGCTATGGCTACACCTTC